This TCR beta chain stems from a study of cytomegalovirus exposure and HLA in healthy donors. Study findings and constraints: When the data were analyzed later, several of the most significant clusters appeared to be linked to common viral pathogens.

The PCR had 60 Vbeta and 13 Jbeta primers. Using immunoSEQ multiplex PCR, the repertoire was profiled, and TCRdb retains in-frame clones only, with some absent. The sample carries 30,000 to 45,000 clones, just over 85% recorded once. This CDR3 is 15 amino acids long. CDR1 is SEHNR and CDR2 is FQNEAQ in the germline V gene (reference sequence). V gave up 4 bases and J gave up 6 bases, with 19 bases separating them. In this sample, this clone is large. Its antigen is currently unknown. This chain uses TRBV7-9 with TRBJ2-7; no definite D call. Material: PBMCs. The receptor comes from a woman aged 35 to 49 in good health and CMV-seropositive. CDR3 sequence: CASSSPLWPSREQYF. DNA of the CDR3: TGTGCCAGCAGCTCTCCATTGTGGCCCTCTCGCGAGCAGTACTTC.